This paragraph covers one TCR beta chain sequence. Its specificity is unknown. In germline, CDR1 is MDHEN, CDR2 SYDVKM. The CDR3 has 14 residues. Trimming took 5 bases from V and 2 from J; bases not matched to a gene: 5. This record comes from a study of STAT3 mutations in large granular lymphocyte leukemia. Findings of the study overall: At least one immunodominant TCR beta clonotype appeared in every T-cell large granular lymphocyte leukemia patient.

Data came from immunoSEQ multiplex PCR; TCRdb stores just in-frame clones and leaves some out. This sample has 30,000 to 45,000 clones, with more than 70% found just once. The receptor comes from a human donor with T large granular lymphocyte leukemia. Some clones in this sample may be carry-over from other donors' samples. V and J are TRBV28 and TRBJ1-2; 7 bases line up with TRBD1. The sequenced sample consisted of PBMCs. The CDR3 region is CASSPPTGNYGYTF. CDR3 nucleotides: TGTGCCAGCAGTCCACCGACAGGGAACTATGGCTACACCTTC.